These 8 T cell receptor beta chains were all obtained from the same sample, sequenced in a study of cytotoxic CD8 clonotypes in ibrutinib-treated CLL. The protocol was immunoSEQ multiplex PCR, while the TCRdb copy is restricted to in-frame clones and leaves out a portion. This table holds approximately 350,000 clones, under 70% found once. Sequenced here: PBMCs, sampled after 36 months of ibrutinib treatment. The receptors derive from a human donor with chronic lymphocytic leukemia.

The chain links TRBV7-2 to TRBJ1-2, with D possibly TRBD1 on 6 matching bases. The CDR3 covers 16 residues. Germline values: CDR1 SGHTA, CDR2 FQGNSA. Trimming shortened V by 1 base and J by 2 bases, and 14 bases separated the two germline ends. The CDR3 sequence is CASSLELRQANYGYTF. CDR3 coding DNA: TGTGCCAGCAGCTTAGAGTTGAGACAGGCGAACTATGGCTACACCTTC.

V usage is TRBV18 and J usage is TRBJ2-1, with 13 bases aligning to TRBD2. This CDR3 is built from 18 residues. The germline V gene has CDR1 KGHSH and CDR2 LQKENI. Trimming took 1 base from V and 5 from J; bases not matched to a gene: 8. The CDR3 DNA is TGTGCCAGCTCACCACGCGGGACTAGCGGGACATTGAACAATGAGCAGTTCTTC. This encodes CASSPRGTSGTLNNEQFF.

Comment on this clone: The same CDR3 also results from other DNA sequences found in this sample. The chain couples TRBV19 to TRBJ2-7; D call uncertain. Germline V lookup: CDR1 LNHDA, CDR2 SQIVND (reference sequence). V lost 6 bases and J 0 bases, leaving 12 bases between the germline ends. The CDR3 runs to 14 residues. CDR3 protein: CASRPKQNSYEQYF. In nucleotides, the CDR3 is TGTGCCAGTAGGCCGAAACAGAACTCCTACGAGCAGTACTTC.

This chain connects TRBV27 to TRBJ2-4; the D is unclear. Germline assignment: CDR1 MNHEY and CDR2 SMNVEV (reference sequence). The length of the CDR3 is 10 residues. Trimming removed 3 bases from V and 7 bases from J, with 1 base in between. CDR3 sequence reads: CASSLNIQYF. Here the CDR3 DNA reads TGTGCCAGCAGTTTGAACATTCAGTACTTC.

Here the CDR3 reads CSVQGGRGRASNEQFF. The DNA of the CDR3 is TGCAGCGTTCAAGGGGGCAGGGGGCGCGCAAGCAATGAGCAGTTCTTC. V is TRBV29-1 and J is TRBJ2-1, with 8 positions matching TRBD1. From germline, CDR1 is SQVTM and CDR2 ANQGSEA. Trimming cost V 5 bases and J 6 bases; bases outside gene matches: 15. This CDR3 comprises 16 residues.

Only a few counts were recorded for this clone. The chain uses TRBV4-1 and TRBJ2-1; 10 bases are shared with TRBD2. The junction had 5 bases not matched to a gene; V was cut back by 3 bases and J by 9 bases. This CDR3 has 14 amino acids. Germline assignment: CDR1 MGHRA and CDR2 YSYEKL. CDR3 DNA: TGCGCCAGCAGCCATGCTAGCGGGAGATCTGAGCAGTTCTTC. Amino acid sequence: CASSHASGRSEQFF.

The chain joins TRBV15 to TRBJ2-1; 7 bases fit TRBD2. Germline V CDR1 and CDR2: LNHNV, YYDKDF (reference sequence). Trimming cost V 0 bases and J 2 bases; bases outside gene matches: 7. The CDR3 is 17 residues long. The CDR3 nucleotides read TGTGCCACCAGCAGAGAGGGCGGGAGAGCCCCCTACAATGAGCAGTTCTTC. Translating gives CATSREGGRAPYNEQFF.

The V gene is TRBV29-1, the J gene TRBJ2-7; 8 bases line up with TRBD1. Germline CDR1 and CDR2: SQVTM and ANQGSEA. This CDR3 has 13 residues. After removal of 5 bases from V and 0 bases from J, the junction contained 3 bases not matched to a gene. The CDR3 here is CSVPGTGSYEQYF. The CDR3 nucleotides read TGCAGCGTTCCCGGGACAGGCTCCTACGAGCAGTACTTC.